This T cell receptor (beta chain) is from a study of cytomegalovirus exposure and HLA in healthy donors. Overall study context: There were around 100 million unique TCR beta sequences, drawn from about 180 million T cells, in an earlier analysis. Study-level results: A later analysis linked a missense DCLRE1C variant to TCR beta V- and J-gene trimming. Earlier results showed most TCR beta V segments being productive about 90% or about 30% of the time.

About this clone: Its matching antigen is unknown.

The PCR employed 60 Vbeta primers together with 13 Jbeta primers. Sequencing was performed with immunoSEQ multiplex PCR; in TCRdb, only in-frame clones are kept and a portion is missing. The sample has roughly 72,000 clones, 60% to 85% seen once. The CDR3 loop spans 16 amino acids. V lost 4 bases and J lost 9; bases outside the gene matches: 11. Germline V gene data show CDR1 as SGHDT and CDR2 as YYEEEE. Nominally healthy donors provided the samples, though records likely missed some immune exposures. The TCR originated in a middle-aged woman in good health and CMV-seropositive. The chain combines TRBV5-6 with TRBJ1-6, with 9 bases that match TRBD1. Sample: PBMCs. CDR3 DNA sequence: TGTGCCAGCAGCCTCTATATGACAGGGGGGAGTTCACCCCTCCACTTT. Encoded protein: CASSLYMTGGSSPLHF.